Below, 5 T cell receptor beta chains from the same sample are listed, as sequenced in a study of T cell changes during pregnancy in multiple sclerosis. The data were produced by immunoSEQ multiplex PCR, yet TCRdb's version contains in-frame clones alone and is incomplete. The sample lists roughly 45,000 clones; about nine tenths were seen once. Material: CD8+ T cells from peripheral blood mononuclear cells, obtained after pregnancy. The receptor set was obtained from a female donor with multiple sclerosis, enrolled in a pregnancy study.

CDR3 region: CASSITGGDTEAFF. The CDR3 DNA follows: TGTGCCAGTAGTATTACAGGGGGGGACACTGAAGCTTTCTTT. The chain is built from TRBV19 and TRBJ1-1; 8 positions match TRBD1. CDR1 LNHDA and CDR2 SQIVND come from the germline V gene (reference sequence). The J segment lost 3 bases and the V segment lost 3 bases, leaving 3 bases of the junction unmatched. This CDR3 has 14 residues. Complete variable domain (other parts from reference TRBV19 and TRBJ1-1): DGGITQSPKYLFRKEGQNVTLSCEQNLNHDAMYWYRQDPGQGLRLIYYSQIVNDFQKGDIAEGYSVSREKKESFPLTVTSAQKNPTAFYLCASSITGGDTEAFFGQGTRLTVV.

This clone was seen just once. The CDR3 region has the DNA TGTGCCAGCAGCGTAGACGGACTAGCGGGAGTAAGAGAGCAGTTCTTC. Its translation is CASSVDGLAGVREQFF. This chain uses TRBV9 with TRBJ2-1; TRBD2 matches at 13 bases. This CDR3 region has 16 residues. Per germline, CDR1 SGDLS and CDR2 YYNGEE. The J segment lost 10 bases and the V segment lost 0 bases, leaving 7 bases of the junction unmatched. The complete variable domain, with remaining parts taken from reference TRBV9 and TRBJ2-1, reads DSGVTQTPKHLITATGQRVTLRCSPRSGDLSVYWYQQSLDQGLQFLIQYYNGEERAKGNILERFSAQQFPDLHSELNLSSLELGDSALYFCASSVDGLAGVREQFFGPGTRLTVL.

The CDR3 coding sequence is TGTGCCAGCAGCTCCTTAGCGCATGAGCAGTACTTC. It specifies CASSSLAHEQYF. The rearrangement uses TRBV7-2 and TRBJ2-7; D is possibly TRBD2 (5 bases). V lost 4 bases and J lost 7, with 11 bases in between. The CDR3 extends over 12 amino acids. CDR1 is SGHTA and CDR2 is FQGNSA in the germline V gene.

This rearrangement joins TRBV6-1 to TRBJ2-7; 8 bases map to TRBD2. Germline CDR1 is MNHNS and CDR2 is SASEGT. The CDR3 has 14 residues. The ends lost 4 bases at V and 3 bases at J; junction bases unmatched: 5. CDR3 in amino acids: CASSGSGEYYEQYF. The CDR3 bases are TGTGCCAGCAGTGGTAGCGGGGAGTACTACGAGCAGTACTTC.

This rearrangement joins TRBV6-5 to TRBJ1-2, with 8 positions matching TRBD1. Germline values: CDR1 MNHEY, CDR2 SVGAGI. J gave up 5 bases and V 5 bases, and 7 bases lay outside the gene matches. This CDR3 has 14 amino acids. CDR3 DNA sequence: TGTGCCAGCAGTACTGGGACAGGCGAGTATGGCTACACCTTC. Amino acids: CASSTGTGEYGYTF.